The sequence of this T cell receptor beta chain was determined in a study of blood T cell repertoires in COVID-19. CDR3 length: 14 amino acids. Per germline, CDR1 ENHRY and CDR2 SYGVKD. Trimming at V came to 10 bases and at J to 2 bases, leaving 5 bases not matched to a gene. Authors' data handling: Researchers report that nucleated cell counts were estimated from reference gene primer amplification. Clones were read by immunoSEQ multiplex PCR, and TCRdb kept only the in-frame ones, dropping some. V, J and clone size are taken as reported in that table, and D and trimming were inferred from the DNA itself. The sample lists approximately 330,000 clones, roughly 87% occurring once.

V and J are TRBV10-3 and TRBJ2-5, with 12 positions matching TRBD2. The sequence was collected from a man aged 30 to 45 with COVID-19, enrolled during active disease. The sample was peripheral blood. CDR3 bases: TGTGCCACCCGGACTAGCGGGGCTCAAGAGACCCAGTACTTC. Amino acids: CATRTSGAQETQYF.